Shown below are 5 T cell receptor beta chains from a single sample sequenced in a study of glioma-infiltrating T cells after dendritic cell vaccination. Assay used: immunoSEQ multiplex PCR; TCRdb lists only in-frame clones, some missing. The data show about 87,000 clones, with about 90% seen just once and 3% to 4% held by the top ten. The sample here was blood, taken before dendritic cell vaccination. Source of these receptors: a human donor with glioblastoma.

This chain uses TRBV19 with TRBJ2-5, with a possible D match to TRBD2 (5 bases). V dropped 4 bases and J dropped 0 bases, with 9 bases sitting between them. Germline CDR1 reads LNHDA; CDR2 reads SQIVND (reference sequence). This CDR3 contains 14 residues. Here the CDR3 DNA reads TGTGCCAGTAGTAAACTAGGGAACCAAGAGACCCAGTACTTC. It is translated as CASSKLGNQETQYF.

This chain uses TRBV2 with TRBJ2-1, with D perhaps matching TRBD2 (5 bases). Trimming shortened V by 7 bases and J by 6 bases, and 16 bases separated the two germline ends. CDR1 SNHLY and CDR2 FYNNEI come from the germline V gene. The CDR3 consists of 14 residues. The CDR3 is CASTSGIFRNEQFF. The CDR3 region has the DNA TGTGCCAGCACAAGCGGAATCTTTCGCAATGAGCAGTTCTTC.

This sequence joins TRBV30 and TRBJ1-5, with D unclear. V gave up 1 base and J gave up 0 bases, with 7 bases separating them. Looked up from germline, CDR1 is GTSNPN and CDR2 is SVGIG (reference sequence). There are 14 residues in the CDR3. CDR3 loop: CAWSGVYSNQPQHF. The CDR3, as DNA: TGTGCCTGGAGTGGTGTGTATAGCAATCAGCCCCAGCATTTT.

V usage is TRBV5-4 and J usage is TRBJ2-1; 9 bases line up with TRBD1. The length of the CDR3 is 13 residues. The junction had 3 bases not matched to a gene; V was cut back by 2 bases and J by 9 bases. The germline V gene has CDR1 SGHNT and CDR2 YYREEE (reference sequence). CDR3 in amino acids: CASSFDRGSEQFF. As DNA, the CDR3 is TGTGCCAGCAGCTTTGACAGGGGGAGTGAGCAGTTCTTC.

This chain links TRBV5-6 with TRBJ1-2, with 9 positions matching TRBD1. The length of the CDR3 is 14 residues. Trimming removed 3 bases from V and 4 bases from J; junction bases left unmatched: 4. The germline gives CDR1 SGHDT, CDR2 YYEEEE. The CDR3 loop reads CASSSDRGAYGYTF. DNA for the CDR3: TGTGCCAGCAGCTCGGACAGGGGCGCCTATGGCTACACCTTC.